This note documents a single T cell receptor beta chain sequence. The CDR3 has 16 residues. Germline CDR1 is SGHNT and CDR2 is YYREEE (reference sequence). J was trimmed by 2 bases and V by 4 bases; bases with no gene match: 6. This entry belongs to a study of control samples from healthy donors and cancer patients. Sequencing used immunoSEQ multiplex PCR; TCRdb keeps in-frame clones, though not all of them. Of 70,000 or so clones listed, about four fifths were seen once; the top ten hold 2.5% to 3.5%. The clonotype originates from a woman in her fifties or sixties with lung cancer. Sequencing used PBMCs. The chain has TRBV5-4 and TRBJ2-5, with 12 positions matching TRBD2. CDR3 in DNA: TGTGCCAGCAGCCCCTCCCTAGCGGGGGGGCAAGAGACCCAGTACTTC. This sequence encodes CASSPSLAGGQETQYF.